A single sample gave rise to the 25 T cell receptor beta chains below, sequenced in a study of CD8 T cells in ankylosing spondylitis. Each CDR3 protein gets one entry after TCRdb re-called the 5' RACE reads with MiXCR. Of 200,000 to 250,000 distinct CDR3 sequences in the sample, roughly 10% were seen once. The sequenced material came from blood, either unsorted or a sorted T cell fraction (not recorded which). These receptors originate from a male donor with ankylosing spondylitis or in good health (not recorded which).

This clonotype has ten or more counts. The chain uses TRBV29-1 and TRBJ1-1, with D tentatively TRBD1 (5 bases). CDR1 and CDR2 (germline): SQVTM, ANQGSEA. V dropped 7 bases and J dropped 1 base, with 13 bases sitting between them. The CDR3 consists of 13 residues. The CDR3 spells CSARDGPNTEAFF. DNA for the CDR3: TGCAGCGCCCGGGACGGGCCGAACACTGAAGCTTTCTTT.

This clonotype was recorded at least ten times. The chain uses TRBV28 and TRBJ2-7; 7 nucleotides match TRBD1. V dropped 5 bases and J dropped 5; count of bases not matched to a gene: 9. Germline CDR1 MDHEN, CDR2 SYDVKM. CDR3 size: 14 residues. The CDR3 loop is CASSLDRVDDEQYF. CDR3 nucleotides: TGTGCCAGCAGTCTCGACAGGGTGGATGACGAGCAGTACTTC.

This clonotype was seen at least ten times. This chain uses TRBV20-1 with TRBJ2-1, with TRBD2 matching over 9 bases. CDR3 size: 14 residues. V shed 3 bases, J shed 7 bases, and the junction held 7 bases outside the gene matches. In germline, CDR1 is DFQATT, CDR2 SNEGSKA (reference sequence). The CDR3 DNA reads TGCAGTGCTAGCGGGCTAGCGGGAAGGAATGAGCAGTTCTTC. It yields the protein CSASGLAGRNEQFF.

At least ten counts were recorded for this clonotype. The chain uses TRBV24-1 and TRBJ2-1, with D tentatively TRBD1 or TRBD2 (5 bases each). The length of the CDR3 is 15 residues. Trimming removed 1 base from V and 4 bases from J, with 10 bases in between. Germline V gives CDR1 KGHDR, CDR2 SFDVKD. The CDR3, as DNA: TGTGCCACCAGTGATTTCGGGACGGGATACAATGAGCAGTTCTTC. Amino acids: CATSDFGTGYNEQFF.

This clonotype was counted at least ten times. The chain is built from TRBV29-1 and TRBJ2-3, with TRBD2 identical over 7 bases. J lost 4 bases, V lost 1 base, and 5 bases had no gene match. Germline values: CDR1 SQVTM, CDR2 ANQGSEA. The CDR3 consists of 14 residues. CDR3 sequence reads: CSVEASTSPDTQYF. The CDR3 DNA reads TGCAGCGTTGAAGCCTCGACTAGCCCAGATACGCAGTATTTT.

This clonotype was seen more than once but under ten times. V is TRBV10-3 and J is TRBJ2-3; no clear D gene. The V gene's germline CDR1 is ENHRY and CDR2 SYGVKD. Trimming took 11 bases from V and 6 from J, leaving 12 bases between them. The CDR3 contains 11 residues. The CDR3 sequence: CAGGPRDTQYF. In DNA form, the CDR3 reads TGTGCCGGCGGACCTCGGGATACGCAGTATTTT.

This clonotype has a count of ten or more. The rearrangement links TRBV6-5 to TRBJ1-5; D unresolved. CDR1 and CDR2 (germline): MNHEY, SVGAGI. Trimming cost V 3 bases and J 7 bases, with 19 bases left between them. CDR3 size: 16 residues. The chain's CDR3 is CASSYQAPGKDQPQHF. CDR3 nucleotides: TGTGCCAGCAGTTATCAGGCGCCCGGGAAGGACCAGCCCCAGCATTTT.

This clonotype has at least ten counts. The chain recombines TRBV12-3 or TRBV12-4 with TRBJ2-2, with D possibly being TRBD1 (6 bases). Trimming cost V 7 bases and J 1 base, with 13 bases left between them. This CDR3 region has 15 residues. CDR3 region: CASKIGTQNTGELFF. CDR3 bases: TGTGCCAGCAAAATCGGGACACAGAACACCGGGGAGCTGTTTTTT.

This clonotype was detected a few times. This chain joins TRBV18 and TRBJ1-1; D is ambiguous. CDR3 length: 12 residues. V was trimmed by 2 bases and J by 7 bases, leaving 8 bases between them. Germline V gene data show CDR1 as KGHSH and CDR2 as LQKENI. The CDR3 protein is CASSPMTDEAFF. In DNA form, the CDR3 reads TGTGCCAGCTCACCAATGACCGATGAAGCTTTCTTT.

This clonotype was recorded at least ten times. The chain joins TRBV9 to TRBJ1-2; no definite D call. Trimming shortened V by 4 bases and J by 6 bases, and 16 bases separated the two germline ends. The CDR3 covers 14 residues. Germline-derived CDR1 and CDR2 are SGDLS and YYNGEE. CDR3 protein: CASSKAEGTDGYTF. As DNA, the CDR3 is TGTGCCAGCAGCAAAGCAGAGGGTACCGATGGCTACACCTTC. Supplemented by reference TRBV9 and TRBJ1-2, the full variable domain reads DSGVTQTPKHLITATGQRVTLRCSPRSGDLSVYWYQQSLDQGLQFLIQYYNGEERAKGNILERFSAQQFPDLHSELNLSSLELGDSALYFCASSKAEGTDGYTFGSGTRLTVV.

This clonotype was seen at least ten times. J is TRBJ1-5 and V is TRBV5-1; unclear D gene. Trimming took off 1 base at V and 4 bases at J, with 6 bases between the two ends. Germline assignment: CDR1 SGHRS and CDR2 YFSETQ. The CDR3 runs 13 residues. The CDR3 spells CASSLWGNQPQHF. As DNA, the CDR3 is TGCGCCAGCAGCTTGTGGGGTAATCAGCCCCAGCATTTT.

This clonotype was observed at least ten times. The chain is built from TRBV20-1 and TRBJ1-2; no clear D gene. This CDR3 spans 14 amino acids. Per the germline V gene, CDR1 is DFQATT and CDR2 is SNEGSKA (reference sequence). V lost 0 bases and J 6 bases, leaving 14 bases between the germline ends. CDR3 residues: CSARDLVGLDGYTF. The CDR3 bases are TGCAGTGCTAGAGATCTTGTGGGGTTGGATGGCTACACCTTC.

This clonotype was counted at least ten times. As DNA, the CDR3 is TGCGCCAGCCGCGGGCAATCTAAATACAATGAGCAGTTCTTC. This codes for CASRGQSKYNEQFF. The J gene is TRBJ2-1, the V gene TRBV5-1; D may be TRBD2 (5 bases). Germline CDR1 SGHRS, CDR2 YFSETQ. V lost 7 bases to trimming and J lost 4 bases, with 15 bases between them. This CDR3 has 14 residues.

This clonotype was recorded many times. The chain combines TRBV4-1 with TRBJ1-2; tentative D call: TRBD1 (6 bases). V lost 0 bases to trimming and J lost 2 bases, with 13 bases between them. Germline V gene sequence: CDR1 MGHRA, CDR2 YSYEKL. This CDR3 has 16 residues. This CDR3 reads CASSQDPGAFNYGYTF. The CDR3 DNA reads TGCGCCAGCAGCCAAGACCCAGGGGCATTCAACTATGGCTACACCTTC.

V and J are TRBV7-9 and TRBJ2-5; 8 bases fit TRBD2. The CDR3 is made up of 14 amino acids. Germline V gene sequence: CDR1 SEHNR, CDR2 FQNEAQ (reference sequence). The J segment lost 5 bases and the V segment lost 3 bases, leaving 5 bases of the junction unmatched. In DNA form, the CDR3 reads TGTGCCAGCAGCTTCGGGGGGGATGGCGAGACCCAGTACTTC. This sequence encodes CASSFGGDGETQYF.

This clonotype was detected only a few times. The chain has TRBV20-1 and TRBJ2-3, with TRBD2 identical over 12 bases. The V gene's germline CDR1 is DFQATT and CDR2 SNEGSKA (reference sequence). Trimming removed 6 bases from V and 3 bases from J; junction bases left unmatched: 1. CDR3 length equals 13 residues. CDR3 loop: CSATSGRTDTQYF. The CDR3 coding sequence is TGCAGTGCAACTAGCGGGAGGACAGATACGCAGTATTTT.

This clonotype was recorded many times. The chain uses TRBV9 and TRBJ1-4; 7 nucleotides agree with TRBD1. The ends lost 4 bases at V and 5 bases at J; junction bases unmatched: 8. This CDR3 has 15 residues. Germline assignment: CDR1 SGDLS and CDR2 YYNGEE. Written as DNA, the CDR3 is TGTGCCAGCAGCCTCTCGGGACAGAGAAATGAAAAACTGTTTTTT. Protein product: CASSLSGQRNEKLFF.

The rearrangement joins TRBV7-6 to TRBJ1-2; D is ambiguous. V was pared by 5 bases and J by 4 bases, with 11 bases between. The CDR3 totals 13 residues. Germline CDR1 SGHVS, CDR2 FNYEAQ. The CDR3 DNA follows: TGTGCCAGCAGCCCACTCACAGTCTATGGCTACACCTTC. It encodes CASSPLTVYGYTF. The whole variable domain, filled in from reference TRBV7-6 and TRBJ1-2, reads GAGVSQSPRYKVTKRGQDVALRCDPISGHVSLYWYRQALGQGPEFLTYFNYEAQQDKSGLPNDRFSAERPEGSISTLTIQRTEQRDSAMYRCASSPLTVYGYTFGSGTRLTVV.

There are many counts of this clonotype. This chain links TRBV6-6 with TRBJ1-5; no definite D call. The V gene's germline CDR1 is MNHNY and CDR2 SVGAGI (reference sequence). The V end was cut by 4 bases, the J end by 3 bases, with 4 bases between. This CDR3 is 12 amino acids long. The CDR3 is CASSLPNQPQHF. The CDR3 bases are TGTGCCAGCAGTTTGCCCAATCAGCCCCAGCATTTT.

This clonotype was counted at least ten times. CDR3 sequence: CAISEGQGNNSPLHF. CDR3 in DNA: TGTGCCATCAGTGAGGGACAGGGGAATAATTCACCCCTCCACTTT. The chain joins TRBV10-3 to TRBJ1-6; 9 bases are shared with TRBD1. V lost 2 bases to trimming and J lost 5 bases; unmatched junction nucleotides: 1. The CDR3 has 15 residues. Looked up from germline, CDR1 is ENHRY and CDR2 is SYGVKD.

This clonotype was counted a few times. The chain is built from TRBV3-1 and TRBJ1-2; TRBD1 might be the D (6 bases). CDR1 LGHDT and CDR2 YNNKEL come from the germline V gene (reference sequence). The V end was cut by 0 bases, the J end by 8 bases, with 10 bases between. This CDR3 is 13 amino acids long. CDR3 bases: TGTGCCAGCAGCCAAGAACAGGGTCGGGGCTACACCTTC. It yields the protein CASSQEQGRGYTF.

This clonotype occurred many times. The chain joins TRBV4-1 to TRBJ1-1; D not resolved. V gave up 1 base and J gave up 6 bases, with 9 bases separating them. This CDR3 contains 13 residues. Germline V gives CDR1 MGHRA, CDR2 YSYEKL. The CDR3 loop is CASSQVRRSEAFF. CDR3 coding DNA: TGCGCCAGCAGCCAAGTCCGGCGTTCTGAAGCTTTCTTT.

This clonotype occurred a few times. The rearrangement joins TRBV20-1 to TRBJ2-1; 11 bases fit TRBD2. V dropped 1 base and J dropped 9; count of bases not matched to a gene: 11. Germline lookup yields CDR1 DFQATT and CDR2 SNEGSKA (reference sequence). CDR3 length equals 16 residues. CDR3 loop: CSARVLLAGDSAEQFF. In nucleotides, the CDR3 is TGCAGTGCTAGAGTGTTACTAGCGGGAGATTCGGCTGAGCAGTTCTTC.

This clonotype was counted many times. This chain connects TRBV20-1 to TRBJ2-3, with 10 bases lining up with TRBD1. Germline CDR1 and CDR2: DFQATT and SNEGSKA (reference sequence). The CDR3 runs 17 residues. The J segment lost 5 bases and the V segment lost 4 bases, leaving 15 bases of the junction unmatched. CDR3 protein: CSAKSDPGQGYLDTQYF. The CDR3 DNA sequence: TGCAGTGCTAAGTCCGATCCGGGACAGGGGTATTTAGATACGCAGTATTTT.

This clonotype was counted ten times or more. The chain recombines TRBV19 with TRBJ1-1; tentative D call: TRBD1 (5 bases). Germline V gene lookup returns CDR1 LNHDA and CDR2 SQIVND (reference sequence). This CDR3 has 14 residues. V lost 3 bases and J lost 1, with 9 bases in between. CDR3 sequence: CASSMRGQNTEAFF. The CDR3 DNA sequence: TGTGCCAGTAGTATGCGGGGCCAGAACACTGAAGCTTTCTTT.